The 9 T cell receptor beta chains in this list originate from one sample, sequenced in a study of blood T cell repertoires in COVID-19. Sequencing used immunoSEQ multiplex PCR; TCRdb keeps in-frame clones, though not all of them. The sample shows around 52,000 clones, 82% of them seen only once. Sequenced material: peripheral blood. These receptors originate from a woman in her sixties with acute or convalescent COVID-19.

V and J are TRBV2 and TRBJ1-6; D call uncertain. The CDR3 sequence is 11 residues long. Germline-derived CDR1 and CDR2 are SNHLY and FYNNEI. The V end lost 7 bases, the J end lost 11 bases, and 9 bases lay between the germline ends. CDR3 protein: CASTDVAPLHF. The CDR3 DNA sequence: TGTGCCAGCACAGATGTCGCACCCCTCCACTTT. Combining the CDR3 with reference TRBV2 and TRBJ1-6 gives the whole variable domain EPEVTQTPSHQVTQMGQEVILRCVPISNHLYFYWYRQILGQKVEFLVSFYNNEISEKSEIFDDQFSVERPDGSNFTLKIRSTKLEDSAMYFCASTDVAPLHFGNGTRLTVT.

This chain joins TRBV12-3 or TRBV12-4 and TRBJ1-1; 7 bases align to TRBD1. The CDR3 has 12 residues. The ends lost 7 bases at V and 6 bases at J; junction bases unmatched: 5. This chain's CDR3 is CASNQQGAEAFF. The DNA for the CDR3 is TGTGCCAGCAATCAGCAGGGGGCTGAAGCTTTCTTT.

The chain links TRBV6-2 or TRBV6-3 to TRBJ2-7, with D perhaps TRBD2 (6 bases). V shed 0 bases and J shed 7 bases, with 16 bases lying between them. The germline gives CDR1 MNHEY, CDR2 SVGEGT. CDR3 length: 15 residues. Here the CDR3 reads CASSYSLGRRGEQYF. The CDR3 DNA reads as TGTGCCAGCAGTTACTCGTTGGGGCGTCGGGGGGAGCAGTACTTC.

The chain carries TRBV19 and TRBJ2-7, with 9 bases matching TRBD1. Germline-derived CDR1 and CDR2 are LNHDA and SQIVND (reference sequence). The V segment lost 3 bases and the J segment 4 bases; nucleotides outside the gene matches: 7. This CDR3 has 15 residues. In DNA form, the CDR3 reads TGTGCCAGTAGTATCGCGGGACAGGGTTTATACGAGCAGTACTTC. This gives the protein CASSIAGQGLYEQYF.

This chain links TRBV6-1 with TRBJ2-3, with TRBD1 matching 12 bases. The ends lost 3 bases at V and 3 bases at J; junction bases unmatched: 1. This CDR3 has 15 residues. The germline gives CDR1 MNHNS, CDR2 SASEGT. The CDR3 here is CASSEGQGATDTQYF. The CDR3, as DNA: TGTGCCAGCAGTGAGGGACAGGGGGCAACAGATACGCAGTATTTT.

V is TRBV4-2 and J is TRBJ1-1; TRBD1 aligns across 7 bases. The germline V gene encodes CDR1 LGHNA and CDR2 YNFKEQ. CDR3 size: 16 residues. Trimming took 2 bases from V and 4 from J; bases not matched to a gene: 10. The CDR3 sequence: CASSQRGGGDGTEAFF. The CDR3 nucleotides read TGTGCCAGCAGCCAAAGAGGGGGCGGGGACGGCACTGAAGCTTTCTTT.

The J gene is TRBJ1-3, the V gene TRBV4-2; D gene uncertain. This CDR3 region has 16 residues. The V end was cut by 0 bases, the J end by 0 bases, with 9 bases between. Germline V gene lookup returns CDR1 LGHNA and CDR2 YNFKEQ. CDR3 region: CASSQDMRSSGNTIYF. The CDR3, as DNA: TGTGCCAGCAGCCAAGATATGCGGAGCTCTGGAAACACCATATATTTT.

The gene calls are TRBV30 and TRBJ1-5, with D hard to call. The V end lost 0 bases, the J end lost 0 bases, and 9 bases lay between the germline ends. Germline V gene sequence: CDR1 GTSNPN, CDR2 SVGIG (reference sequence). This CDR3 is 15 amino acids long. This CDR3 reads CAWSVQAYSNQPQHF. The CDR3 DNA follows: TGTGCCTGGAGTGTACAAGCGTATAGCAATCAGCCCCAGCATTTT.

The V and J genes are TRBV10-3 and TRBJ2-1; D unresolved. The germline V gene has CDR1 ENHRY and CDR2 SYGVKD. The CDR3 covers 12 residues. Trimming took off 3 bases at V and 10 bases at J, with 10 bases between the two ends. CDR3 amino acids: CAISDPKEEQFF. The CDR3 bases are TGTGCCATCAGTGATCCGAAGGAGGAGCAGTTCTTC.